The 23 T cell receptor beta chains below come from one sample, sequenced in a study of PD-1 blockade in mismatch repair-deficient tumors. The protocol was immunoSEQ multiplex PCR, while the TCRdb copy is restricted to in-frame clones and leaves out a portion. The top ten hold 2.5% to 4% of the sample, which has some 48,000 clones, 77% seen once. Sequencing was performed on PBMCs, taken before pembrolizumab treatment. The receptors here all came from an adult with mismatch repair-deficient cancer.

The chain carries TRBV7-2 and TRBJ1-2; TRBD1 aligns across 9 bases. Germline CDR1 reads SGHTA; CDR2 reads FQGNSA. V shed 5 bases, J shed 5 bases, and the junction held 18 bases outside the gene matches. The CDR3 runs to 18 residues. The CDR3, as DNA: TGTGCCAGCAGCCACCCCAGGGGGACAGGGTTCACCGGGTATGGCTACACCTTC. This codes for CASSHPRGTGFTGYGYTF. Based on the CDR3 plus reference TRBV7-2 and TRBJ1-2, the full variable domain is GAGVSQSPSNKVTEKGKDVELRCDPISGHTALYWYRQSLGQGLEFLIYFQGNSAPDKSGLPSDRFSAERTGGSVSTLTIQRTQQEDSAVYLCASSHPRGTGFTGYGYTFGSGTRLTVV.

On this clone itself: Different DNA sequences within this sample yield the same CDR3. The genes are TRBV9 and TRBJ2-1, with a possible D match to TRBD2 (6 bases). The V gene's germline CDR1 is SGDLS and CDR2 YYNGEE. The CDR3 contains 15 residues. V was trimmed by 2 bases and J by 4 bases, leaving 13 bases between them. The DNA for the CDR3 is TGTGCCAGCAGCGTCGGCGGGGACTCGTACAATGAGCAGTTCTTC. This translates into CASSVGGDSYNEQFF.

The genes are TRBV5-4 and TRBJ2-3; 9 nucleotides match TRBD2. CDR1 and CDR2 (germline): SGHNT, YYREEE (reference sequence). The CDR3 covers 15 residues. The V and J ends lost 0 bases and 4 bases, in that order; junction bases with no gene match: 3. The CDR3 reads CASSLGGGRADTQYF. The CDR3 DNA follows: TGTGCCAGCAGCTTGGGGGGCGGGAGGGCAGATACGCAGTATTTT.

This sequence joins TRBV5-1 and TRBJ2-1, with TRBD1 identical over 10 bases. The length of the CDR3 is 15 residues. The germline V gene encodes CDR1 SGHRS and CDR2 YFSETQ. V shed 4 bases, J shed 2 bases, and the junction held 3 bases outside the gene matches. DNA of the CDR3: TGCGCCAGCAGCGGTGGACAGGGGGCCTACAATGAGCAGTTCTTC. It is translated as CASSGGQGAYNEQFF.

V gene TRBV4-1 combines with J gene TRBJ2-7, with D possibly being TRBD1 (6 bases). The V gene lost 2 bases and the J gene lost 5 bases, with 25 bases spanning the gap. Germline V gene data show CDR1 as MGHRA and CDR2 as YSYEKL. CDR3 length: 18 residues. In DNA, the CDR3 is TGCGCCAGCAGCCAACGACAGGTCGTTTTATCGCGGCGGGACGAGCAGTACTTC. This sequence encodes CASSQRQVVLSRRDEQYF.

This chain joins TRBV5-1 and TRBJ2-5; 7 bases map to TRBD1. Germline values: CDR1 SGHRS, CDR2 YFSETQ. This CDR3 is built from 14 residues. V lost 6 bases, J lost 1 base, and 6 bases stayed unmatched. This chain's CDR3 is CASTTGQAQETQYF. In DNA form, the CDR3 reads TGCGCCAGCACCACTGGACAGGCCCAAGAGACCCAGTACTTC.

The chain joins TRBV27 to TRBJ2-1; no clear D gene. The CDR3 extends over 14 amino acids. Germline V CDR1 and CDR2: MNHEY, SMNVEV (reference sequence). Trimming stripped 6 bases from V and 7 bases from J, with 16 bases between. This chain's CDR3 is CASRLRPTGNEQFF. The CDR3, as DNA: TGTGCCAGCAGGTTGCGGCCCACCGGGAATGAGCAGTTCTTC.

The V and J genes are TRBV27 and TRBJ1-1, with 9 bases that match TRBD1. The CDR3 spans 15 residues. The junction had 5 bases not matched to a gene; V was cut back by 5 bases and J by 1 base. Per the germline V gene, CDR1 is MNHEY and CDR2 is SMNVEV (reference sequence). DNA for the CDR3: TGTGCCAGCAGTCCGACGGGACAGGGGAACACTGAAGCTTTCTTT. It yields the protein CASSPTGQGNTEAFF.

In nucleotides, the CDR3 is TGTGCCAGCAGTCCGCCCGGGACAGCCTACGAGCAGTACTTC. It is translated as CASSPPGTAYEQYF. This sequence joins TRBV6-6 and TRBJ2-7, with TRBD1 identical over 7 bases. The CDR3 loop spans 14 amino acids. J gave up 2 bases and V 5 bases, and 6 bases lay outside the gene matches. Germline lookup yields CDR1 MNHNY and CDR2 SVGAGI (reference sequence).

The chain recombines TRBV7-9 with TRBJ2-7; D is unclear. The length of the CDR3 is 15 residues. V was trimmed by 8 bases and J by 0 bases, leaving 17 bases between them. Germline values: CDR1 SEHNR, CDR2 FQNEAQ (reference sequence). CDR3 residues: CASSPTDPSSYEQYF. The DNA of the CDR3 is TGTGCCAGCTCCCCTACTGACCCAAGCTCCTACGAGCAGTACTTC.

This chain uses TRBV11-3 with TRBJ2-1, with 8 bases lining up with TRBD2. The junction had 9 bases not matched to a gene; V was cut back by 3 bases and J by 8 bases. Germline CDR1 reads SGHNT; CDR2 reads YENEEA. This CDR3 comprises 15 residues. The CDR3 bases are TGTGCCAGCAGCTTGTCACAGAGCGGGAGCTATGAGCAGTTCTTC. Translating gives CASSLSQSGSYEQFF.

The chain employs TRBV5-1 and TRBJ2-7; a weak D match, TRBD1 (6 bases). This CDR3 has 16 residues. Trimming shortened V by 2 bases and J by 0 bases, and 15 bases separated the two germline ends. CDR1 is SGHRS, CDR2 YFSETQ, per germline. CDR3 sequence: CASSFSVLDSSYEQYF. The CDR3 nucleotides read TGCGCCAGCAGCTTCAGCGTCCTGGACAGCTCCTACGAGCAGTACTTC.

The rearrangement uses TRBV5-8 and TRBJ1-5, with 8 bases matching TRBD1. The CDR3 has 16 amino acids. Trimming cost V 4 bases and J 4 bases; bases outside gene matches: 10. CDR1 and CDR2 (germline): SGHTS, YDEGEE. CDR3 loop: CASSQKDRALNQPQHF. CDR3 in DNA: TGTGCCAGCAGCCAAAAGGACAGGGCCTTAAATCAGCCCCAGCATTTT. Using reference TRBV5-8 and TRBJ1-5 for the parts outside the CDR3, the full variable domain is EAGVTQSPTHLIKTRGQQATLRCSPISGHTSVYWYQQALGLGLQFLLWYDEGEERNRGNFPPRFSGRQFPNYSSELNVNALELEDSALYLCASSQKDRALNQPQHFGDGTRLSIL.

The gene calls are TRBV2 and TRBJ2-2; 8 bases match TRBD2. The CDR3 extends over 15 amino acids. J lost 5 bases, V lost 5 bases, and 7 bases had no gene match. Germline assignment: CDR1 SNHLY and CDR2 FYNNEI. CDR3 sequence (DNA): TGTGCCAGCAGTTCTACTAGCGGACGGACCGGGGAGCTGTTTTTT. Protein sequence: CASSSTSGRTGELFF.

CDR3 nucleotides: TGTGCCAGCAGTTTTGGGACAGGGATGTATGGCTACACCTTC. Encoded protein: CASSFGTGMYGYTF. V usage is TRBV6-5 and J usage is TRBJ1-2; 9 positions match TRBD1. Trimming removed 4 bases from V and 5 bases from J; junction bases left unmatched: 5. The germline V gene has CDR1 MNHEY and CDR2 SVGAGI. The CDR3 sequence is 14 residues long.

This chain links TRBV9 with TRBJ2-1, with TRBD2 matching 7 bases. CDR1 is SGDLS, CDR2 YYNGEE, per germline. V gave up 0 bases and J gave up 7 bases; unmatched junction bases: 4. CDR3 length: 14 residues. Here the CDR3 reads CASSVGWEGNEQFF. The CDR3 DNA reads TGTGCCAGCAGCGTAGGGTGGGAGGGGAATGAGCAGTTCTTC.

The genes are TRBV27 and TRBJ1-4; a weak D match, TRBD1 (6 bases). The CDR3 sequence is 14 residues long. Trimming pared 2 bases from V and 7 bases from J, leaving 11 bases between. Germline V gene lookup returns CDR1 MNHEY and CDR2 SMNVEV (reference sequence). The CDR3 DNA sequence: TGTGCCAGCAGTTTAGGTCTGGGGGCTGAAAAACTGTTTTTT. Its protein is CASSLGLGAEKLFF. Full variable domain (remainder filled in from reference TRBV27 and TRBJ1-4): EAQVTQNPRYLITVTGKKLTVTCSQNMNHEYMSWYRQDPGLGLRQIYYSMNVEVTDKGDVPEGYKVSRKEKRNFPLILESPSPNQTSLYFCASSLGLGAEKLFFGSGTQLSVL.

This clone was found once. The V and J genes are TRBV15 and TRBJ2-1; 8 bases are a match to TRBD1. The J segment lost 8 bases and the V segment lost 5 bases, leaving 8 bases of the junction unmatched. The CDR3 spans 14 residues. CDR1 LNHNV and CDR2 YYDKDF come from the germline V gene (reference sequence). CDR3 sequence: CATSDRGRIDEQFF. The CDR3 bases are TGTGCCACCAGCGACAGGGGAAGAATCGATGAGCAGTTCTTC.

This clone was found a few times. The chain has TRBV9 and TRBJ2-5; 10 bases line up with TRBD1. This CDR3 spans 17 amino acids. Germline lookup yields CDR1 SGDLS and CDR2 YYNGEE. J lost 4 bases, V lost 4 bases, and 13 bases had no gene match. CDR3 loop: CASSLRTGGSRGETQYF. The CDR3 coding sequence is TGTGCCAGCAGCCTTAGGACAGGGGGGAGTAGAGGAGAGACCCAGTACTTC.

The chain links TRBV29-1 to TRBJ2-1, with D possibly TRBD2 on 5 matching bases. V shed 2 bases and J shed 7 bases, with 27 bases lying between them. Looked up from germline, CDR1 is SQVTM and CDR2 is ANQGSEA. This CDR3 is built from 18 residues. The CDR3 here is CSVESTRYALFTINEQFF. The CDR3 DNA follows: TGCAGCGTTGAATCTACTAGGTACGCCTTATTTACCATAAATGAGCAGTTCTTC.

In its sample, this clone was seen a few times. This sequence joins TRBV6-1 and TRBJ1-3; no clear D gene. CDR3 length: 14 residues. Trimming removed 7 bases from V and 0 bases from J, with 10 bases in between. Germline V CDR1 and CDR2: MNHNS, SASEGT. The CDR3 DNA is TGTGCCAGCATCCCTTCCTTCTCTGGAAACACCATATATTTT. As protein: CASIPSFSGNTIYF.

The chain uses TRBV6-5 and TRBJ1-2; TRBD1 is a possible D gene (5 bases). CDR1 and CDR2 from the germline V gene are MNHEY and SVGAGI. V was cut by 7 bases and J by 3 bases, with 18 bases left in between. This CDR3 has 15 amino acids. The CDR3 protein is CASTPRGSRDYGYTF. The CDR3 coding sequence is TGTGCCAGCACACCTAGGGGCTCCAGGGACTATGGCTACACCTTC.

J is TRBJ2-1 and V is TRBV12-5; TRBD1 might be the D (5 bases). The CDR3 covers 15 residues. Trimming took 6 bases from V and 3 from J, leaving 15 bases between them. CDR1 and CDR2 (germline): LGHNT, FRNRAP. This chain's CDR3 is CASGPRQLGYNEQFF. As DNA, the CDR3 is TGTGCTAGTGGACCAAGACAGCTGGGCTACAATGAGCAGTTCTTC.